The sequence of this TCR beta chain was determined in a study of vaccination and CD4 T cells after COVID-19. Study details: Recovered patients in the cohort numbered six men and four women, two of them Hispanic. Study-level points and caveats: A nonsignificant rise from about 20 to 38 was seen in the median number of SARS-CoV-2-reactive clonotypes.

Sample treatment: 10-day PBMC culture with coronavirus spike peptide pools or control peptides (ViraFEST assay). Patients returned positive PCR results between March and December 2020, earlier than US Alpha, Beta and Delta variants. Every well contained around 2.2 million PBMCs, which were grown with roughly 9.1 IU/ml IL-2 and roughly 9.7 ug/ml peptide pools. This clonotype was counted only a few times. The antigen remains undetermined. CDR1 is SNHLY, CDR2 FYNNEI, per germline. Trimming removed 8 bases from V and 5 bases from J; junction bases left unmatched: 11. The CDR3 runs to 17 residues. Sequenced with the Oncomine TCR Beta short-read assay was DNA taken from cultured CD4+ T cells. One entry per CDR3 protein, called by TCRdb with MiXCR from the PCR reads. The sample includes about 15,000 distinct CDR3 sequences, about 50% of them seen just once.

This chain uses TRBV2 with TRBJ2-5, with TRBD2 identical over 16 bases. The sample taken for sequencing was CD4+ T cells from blood, cultured in vitro. The clonotype originates from a human donor who had recovered from COVID-19. CDR3 region: CASQRGLAGGPGETQYF. DNA for the CDR3: TGTGCCAGCCAGAGGGGACTAGCGGGAGGGCCGGGCGAGACCCAGTACTTC.